This T cell receptor (beta chain) came from a study of T cell responses to AZD1222 COVID-19 vaccine. General observations from the study: Variant regions that are unmutated are reportedly the target of nearly half of spike-specific TCRs.

The V end lost 4 bases, the J end lost 8 bases, and 7 bases lay between the germline ends. CDR1 is SGHRS, CDR2 YFSETQ, per germline. This CDR3 is built from 11 residues. This table comes from immunoSEQ multiplex PCR, and its TCRdb copy is limited to in-frame clones, with some not included. The sample consists of some 150,000 clones, 70% to 90% of them appearing once. Comment on this clone: The antigen is not known.

The chain combines TRBV5-1 with TRBJ2-1; D gene uncertain. The TCR originated in an adult who received the MenACWY meningococcal vaccine as a control. Sample: peripheral blood, taken 28 days after the second dose of the MenACWY control vaccine. CDR3 bases: TGCGCCAGCAGCATACTCGATGAGCAGTTCTTC. Protein sequence: CASSILDEQFF. Filled out from reference TRBV5-1 and TRBJ2-1, the complete variable domain reads KAGVTQTPRYLIKTRGQQVTLSCSPISGHRSVSWYQQTPGQGLQFLFEYFSETQRNKGNFPGRFSGRQFSNSRSEMNVSTLELGDSALYLCASSILDEQFFGPGTRLTVL.